The source of this T cell receptor beta chain is a study of Graves' ophthalmopathy and Graves' hyperthyroidism. Amplification of TCR beta CDR3 regions used RNA transcripts. The first-round RT-PCR employed HTBI primers together with the Qiagen OneStep RT-PCR kit. A multiplex PCR was then performed as the second round. Via MiXCR, TCRdb re-called the multiplex PCR reads, giving one row per CDR3 protein. This sample has roughly 160,000 distinct CDR3 sequences, with roughly 36% found just once. CDR1 LNHDA and CDR2 SQIVND come from the germline V gene (reference sequence). V lost 9 bases and J 4 bases, leaving 9 bases between the germline ends. This CDR3 has 11 residues. Many counts were recorded for this clonotype.

The sample taken for sequencing was peripheral blood. This clonotype originated in a man younger than 40 with Graves' ophthalmopathy. V usage is TRBV19 and J usage is TRBJ2-5; no firm D call. This chain's CDR3 is CASRSRETQYF. CDR3 sequence (DNA): TGTGCCAGCAGATCCAGAGAGACCCAGTACTTC.